The 22 T cell receptor beta chains below come from one sample, sequenced in a study of cytomegalovirus exposure and HLA in healthy donors. Primers: 60 Vbeta forward and 13 Jbeta reverse. Generated by immunoSEQ multiplex PCR, the TCRdb table keeps only in-frame clones and is missing some. This table has roughly 200,000 clones, approximately 87% appearing once. Sequencing was performed on PBMCs. The receptors were sampled from a young man in good health and CMV-seronegative.

The chain joins TRBV5-6 to TRBJ1-2; 7 bases map to TRBD1. The CDR3 runs to 13 residues. In germline, CDR1 is SGHDT, CDR2 YYEEEE. V lost 10 bases to trimming and J lost 6 bases; unmatched junction nucleotides: 12. The CDR3 region has the DNA TGTGCCTCCTGCCCCCAGGGGGAAGATGGCTACACCTTC. Its translation is CASCPQGEDGYTF.

V gene TRBV19 combines with J gene TRBJ1-2; 7 positions agree with TRBD1. The V gene's germline CDR1 is LNHDA and CDR2 SQIVND (reference sequence). The junction had 12 bases not matched to a gene; V was cut back by 8 bases and J by 6 bases. The CDR3 covers 14 residues. The CDR3 loop is CASEDRLAYNGYTF. The DNA of the CDR3 is TGTGCCAGTGAGGACAGGTTGGCCTACAATGGCTACACCTTC. Together with reference TRBV19 and TRBJ1-2, the CDR3 gives the full variable domain: DGGITQSPKYLFRKEGQNVTLSCEQNLNHDAMYWYRQDPGQGLRLIYYSQIVNDFQKGDIAEGYSVSREKKESFPLTVTSAQKNPTAFYLCASEDRLAYNGYTFGSGTRLTVV.

This clone was recorded once. This same CDR3 is encoded by further DNA sequences in the sample. The gene calls are TRBV29-1 and TRBJ2-1; TRBD2 matches at 10 bases. V was pared by 3 bases and J by 6 bases, with 2 bases of the junction left unmatched. This CDR3 is 13 amino acids long. CDR1 SQVTM and CDR2 ANQGSEA come from the germline V gene. CDR3 nucleotide sequence: TGCAGCGTTGACAGCGGGAGGGTCAATGAGCAGTTCTTC. Its protein is CSVDSGRVNEQFF.

This clone was recorded once. The chain recombines TRBV6-1 with TRBJ1-2; D perhaps matches TRBD1 (5 bases). Germline V gene sequence: CDR1 MNHNS, CDR2 SASEGT. The CDR3 runs 12 residues. The V end lost 8 bases, the J end lost 8 bases, and 15 bases lay between the germline ends. The CDR3 reads CASHWGGDGYTF. The CDR3 bases are TGTGCCAGCCATTGGGGCGGCGACGGCTACACCTTC.

The chain employs TRBV29-1 and TRBJ1-1; tentative D call: TRBD1 (6 bases). V was clipped by 4 bases and J by 6 bases, with 27 bases between them. This CDR3 spans 17 amino acids. The germline V gene has CDR1 SQVTM and CDR2 ANQGSEA. The CDR3 DNA sequence: TGCAGCGTTGTACGGAGGGGGGGACCTATCCCCAACGCTGAAGCTTTCTTT. Translated: CSVVRRGGPIPNAEAFF. The entire variable domain, with the rest obtained from reference TRBV29-1 and TRBJ1-1, is as follows: SAVISQKPSRDICQRGTSLTIQCQVDSQVTMMFWYRQQPGQSLTLIATANQGSEATYESGFVIDKFPISRPNLTFSTLTVSNMSPEDSSIYLCSVVRRGGPIPNAEAFFGQGTRLTVV.

This sequence joins TRBV18 and TRBJ1-2, with D perhaps matching TRBD1 (5 bases). The CDR3 extends over 15 amino acids. CDR1 and CDR2 from the germline V gene are KGHSH and LQKENI. Trimming shortened V by 2 bases and J by 5 bases, and 15 bases separated the two germline ends. CDR3 in DNA: TGTGCCAGCTCACCAGGAGGGACGGCCTTTTATGGCTACACCTTC. It is translated as CASSPGGTAFYGYTF.

This chain links TRBV5-1 with TRBJ2-2; the D gene is possibly TRBD2 (6 bases). CDR1 and CDR2 (germline): SGHRS, YFSETQ. The length of the CDR3 is 15 residues. Between the trimmed V and J ends, which lost 0 bases and 5 bases, there was a span of 11 bases. The CDR3 DNA sequence: TGCGCCAGCAGCTTGGGACTAGTAAGGACCGGGGAGCTGTTTTTT. Protein: CASSLGLVRTGELFF.

The rearrangement joins TRBV18 to TRBJ2-7; 7 bases are shared with TRBD1. V was pared by 3 bases and J by 5 bases, with 13 bases of the junction left unmatched. This CDR3 comprises 16 residues. Germline-derived CDR1 and CDR2 are KGHSH and LQKENI. The CDR3 loop reads CASSPGRRGSIDEQYF. The CDR3 DNA reads as TGTGCCAGCTCACCCGGCCGCAGGGGGAGTATAGACGAGCAGTACTTC.

The chain recombines TRBV6-1 with TRBJ1-5, with a weak D call TRBD1 (6 bases). V was cut by 0 bases and J by 5 bases, with 14 bases left in between. The CDR3 consists of 16 residues. Germline V lookup: CDR1 MNHNS, CDR2 SASEGT. The DNA of the CDR3 is TGTGCCAGCAGTGAAGCTCCAGGGGACGACTATCAGCCCCAGCATTTT. It yields the protein CASSEAPGDDYQPQHF.

This chain connects TRBV7-8 to TRBJ2-2, with unresolved D. The CDR3 length is 15 residues. Per germline, CDR1 SGHVS and CDR2 FQNEAQ. V lost 1 base and J 1 base, leaving 7 bases between the germline ends. CDR3 sequence (DNA): TGTGCCAGCAGCTTAGTCGCCAGGAACACCGGGGAGCTGTTTTTT. This translates into CASSLVARNTGELFF.

V usage is TRBV7-9 and J usage is TRBJ2-7; 11 bases align to TRBD2. From germline, CDR1 is SEHNR and CDR2 FQNEAQ (reference sequence). The CDR3 extends over 14 amino acids. V dropped 4 bases and J dropped 3; count of bases not matched to a gene: 2. The CDR3 spells CASSSGTSGYEQYF. DNA for the CDR3: TGTGCCAGCAGCTCGGGGACTAGCGGCTACGAGCAGTACTTC. Combining the CDR3 with reference TRBV7-9 and TRBJ2-7 gives the whole variable domain DTGVSQNPRHKITKRGQNVTFRCDPISEHNRLYWYRQTLGQGPEFLTYFQNEAQLEKSRLLSDRFSAERPKGSFSTLEIQRTEQGDSAMYLCASSSGTSGYEQYFGPGTRLTVT.

Written as DNA, the CDR3 is TGTGCCAGCAGCTTAGTTGGATGGGGGCCAGTAGCAGATACGCAGTATTTT. Encoded protein: CASSLVGWGPVADTQYF. The chain joins TRBV11-2 to TRBJ2-3, with TRBD1 as a possible D gene (6 bases). The CDR3 has 17 amino acids. The V end was cut by 1 base, the J end by 4 bases, with 18 bases between. The germline CDR1 and CDR2 sequences are SGHAT and FQNNGV.

DNA for the CDR3: TGTGCCAGCAGTTCCCGCCGCCACAGGGGGCCTGGTGAAAAACTGTTTTTT. Its translation is CASSSRRHRGPGEKLFF. V usage is TRBV28 and J usage is TRBJ1-4; 9 bases match TRBD1. This CDR3 has 17 amino acids. Looked up from germline, CDR1 is MDHEN and CDR2 is SYDVKM. The J segment lost 7 bases and the V segment lost 4 bases, leaving 13 bases of the junction unmatched. Supplemented by reference TRBV28 and TRBJ1-4, the full variable domain reads DVKVTQSSRYLVKRTGEKVFLECVQDMDHENMFWYRQDPGLGLRLIYFSYDVKMKEKGDIPEGYSVSREKKERFSLILESASTNQTSMYLCASSSRRHRGPGEKLFFGSGTQLSVL.

Regarding this clone: Other DNA sequences in the same sample also yield this CDR3. The chain recombines TRBV20-1 with TRBJ2-5, with no clear D. Germline V gene data show CDR1 as DFQATT and CDR2 as SNEGSKA (reference sequence). This CDR3 region has 10 residues. Trimming left V 5 bases short and J 5 bases short, with 6 bases between. CDR3 nucleotides: TGCAGTGCTTCCCTGGAGACCCAGTACTTC. Translated: CSASLETQYF.

The chain couples TRBV28 to TRBJ1-5, with unresolved D. With 1 base removed from V and 5 bases from J, the gap between germline ends came to 12 bases. The CDR3 length is 15 residues. Germline CDR1 is MDHEN and CDR2 is SYDVKM. CDR3 loop: CASSLSEMGYQPQHF. The DNA of the CDR3 is TGTGCCAGCAGTTTATCCGAGATGGGCTATCAGCCCCAGCATTTT.

The J gene is TRBJ1-6, the V gene TRBV18, with D maybe TRBD1 (6 bases). This CDR3 region has 15 residues. Germline V gene data show CDR1 as KGHSH and CDR2 as LQKENI. The germline V and J ends were trimmed by 5 bases and 11 bases, with 19 bases remaining between them. As DNA, the CDR3 is TGTGCCAGCTCAGACCCGACAGGAGGTAGAACACCCCTCCACTTT. Its protein product is CASSDPTGGRTPLHF.

The chain uses TRBV28 and TRBJ1-1, with D possibly TRBD1 on 6 matching bases. Per germline, CDR1 MDHEN and CDR2 SYDVKM. The CDR3 loop spans 13 amino acids. V lost 4 bases to trimming and J lost 7 bases, with 13 bases between them. The CDR3 loop reads CASSSGEVDEAFF. The CDR3 coding sequence is TGTGCCAGCAGTTCAGGGGAAGTGGATGAAGCTTTCTTT.

J is TRBJ1-2 and V is TRBV4-3, with 8 nucleotides matching TRBD1. The length of the CDR3 is 14 residues. Germline CDR1 reads LGHNA; CDR2 reads YSLEER. V trimming: 4 bases; J trimming: 7 bases; junction bases outside the gene matches: 8. CDR3 residues: CASSPGQGSGGYTF. CDR3 DNA sequence: TGCGCCAGCAGCCCAGGACAGGGCTCGGGTGGCTACACCTTC.

The V call is TRBV11-2, the J call TRBJ1-3, with TRBD1 identical over 7 bases. The junction had 9 bases not matched to a gene; V was cut back by 4 bases and J by 0 bases. The germline CDR1 and CDR2 sequences are SGHAT and FQNNGV. The CDR3 is 17 amino acids. The CDR3 DNA sequence: TGTGCCAGCAGCTCACCCGACAGGGTTAACTCTGGAAACACCATATATTTT. Translated, it gives CASSSPDRVNSGNTIYF.

The rearrangement uses TRBV11-2 and TRBJ1-6, with 7 bases identical to TRBD1. The CDR3 consists of 14 residues. Germline V gives CDR1 SGHAT, CDR2 FQNNGV. Unmatched junction bases numbered 2, after V lost 4 bases and J lost 5 bases. CDR3 coding DNA: TGTGCCAGCAGCTCCGGGACAGATAATTCACCCCTCCACTTT. Translating gives CASSSGTDNSPLHF.

This clone appeared once. The chain is built from TRBV7-2 and TRBJ1-5; no reliable D call. Trimming stripped 1 base from V and 4 bases from J, with 11 bases between. The germline V gene has CDR1 SGHTA and CDR2 FQGNSA. The CDR3 consists of 15 residues. The CDR3 reads CASSLERVRNQPQHF. DNA of the CDR3: TGTGCCAGCAGCTTAGAGAGGGTCAGAAATCAGCCCCAGCATTTT.

With respect to this clone: The sample contains more than one DNA sequence encoding this CDR3. V and J are TRBV27 and TRBJ2-7; TRBD1 matches 11 bases. The CDR3 is made up of 14 amino acids. The germline CDR1 and CDR2 sequences are MNHEY and SMNVEV (reference sequence). The V gene end was trimmed by 5 bases and the J gene end by 3 bases; junction bases not matched to a gene: 3. Here the CDR3 reads CASSPGTGGYEQYF. DNA for the CDR3: TGTGCCAGCAGTCCCGGGACAGGGGGCTACGAGCAGTACTTC.